The clone carrying this T cell receptor beta chain was seen just once. Its matching antigen is unknown. Sequenced by immunoSEQ multiplex PCR; TCRdb stores in-frame clones only, minus some. The sample contains 70,000 or so clones, approximately 83% of which appear only once. The sample comes from a study of T cell responses to AZD1222 COVID-19 vaccine. Germline loops: CDR1 SGHNT, CDR2 YENEEA. Losses at the gene ends were 2 bases for V and 6 bases for J; bases not matched to a gene: 7. The CDR3 is made up of 15 amino acids. Points from the study as a whole: Baseline seropositivity characterized only a handful of AZD1222 recipients. A reported finding is that nearly half of spike-specific TCRs target unmutated variant regions.

The origin of this receptor is an adult who received the AZD1222 COVID-19 vaccine. This chain joins TRBV11-3 and TRBJ2-1, with 7 bases aligning to TRBD1. The sample consisted of peripheral blood, taken 28 days after the second AZD1222 dose. CDR3 residues: CASSLSTGVGNEQFF. The CDR3 region has the DNA TGTGCCAGCAGCTTATCCACAGGGGTGGGCAATGAGCAGTTCTTC. The full variable domain, with the rest looked up from reference TRBV11-3 and TRBJ2-1, is EAGVVQSPRYKIIEKKQPVAFWCNPISGHNTLYWYLQNLGQGPELLIRYENEEAVDDSQLPKDRFSAERLKGVDSTLKIQPAELGDSAVYLCASSLSTGVGNEQFFGPGTRLTVL.